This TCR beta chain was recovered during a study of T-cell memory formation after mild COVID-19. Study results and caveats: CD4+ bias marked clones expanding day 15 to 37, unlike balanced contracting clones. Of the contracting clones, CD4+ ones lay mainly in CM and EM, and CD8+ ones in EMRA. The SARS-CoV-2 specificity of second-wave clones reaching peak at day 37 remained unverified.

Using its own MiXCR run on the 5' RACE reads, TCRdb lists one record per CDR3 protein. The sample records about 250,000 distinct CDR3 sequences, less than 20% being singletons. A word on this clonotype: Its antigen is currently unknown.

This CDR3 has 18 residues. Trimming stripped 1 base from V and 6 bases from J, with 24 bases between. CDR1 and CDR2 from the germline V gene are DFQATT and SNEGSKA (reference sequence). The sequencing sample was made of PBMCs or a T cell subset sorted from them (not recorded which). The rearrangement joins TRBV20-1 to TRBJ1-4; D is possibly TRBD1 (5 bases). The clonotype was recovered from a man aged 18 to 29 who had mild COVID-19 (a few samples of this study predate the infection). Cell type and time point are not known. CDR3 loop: CSARGRGGYVYGDEKLFF. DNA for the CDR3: TGCAGTGCTAGAGGTCGTGGGGGTTATGTGTATGGGGATGAAAAACTGTTTTTT.